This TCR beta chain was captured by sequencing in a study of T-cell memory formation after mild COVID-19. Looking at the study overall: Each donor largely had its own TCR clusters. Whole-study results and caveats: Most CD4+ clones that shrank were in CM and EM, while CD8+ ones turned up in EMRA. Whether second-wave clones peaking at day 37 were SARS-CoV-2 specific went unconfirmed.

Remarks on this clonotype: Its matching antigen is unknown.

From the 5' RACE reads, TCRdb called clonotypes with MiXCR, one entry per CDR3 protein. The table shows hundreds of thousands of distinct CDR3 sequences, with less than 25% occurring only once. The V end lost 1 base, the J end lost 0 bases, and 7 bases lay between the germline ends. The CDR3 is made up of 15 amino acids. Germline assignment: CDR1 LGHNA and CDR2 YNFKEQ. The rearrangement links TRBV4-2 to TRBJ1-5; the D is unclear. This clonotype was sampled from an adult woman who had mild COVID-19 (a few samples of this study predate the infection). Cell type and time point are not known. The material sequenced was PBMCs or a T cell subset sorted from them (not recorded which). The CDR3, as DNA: TGTGCCAGCAGCCAAGGAGGAGATAGCAATCAGCCCCAGCATTTT. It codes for CASSQGGDSNQPQHF.